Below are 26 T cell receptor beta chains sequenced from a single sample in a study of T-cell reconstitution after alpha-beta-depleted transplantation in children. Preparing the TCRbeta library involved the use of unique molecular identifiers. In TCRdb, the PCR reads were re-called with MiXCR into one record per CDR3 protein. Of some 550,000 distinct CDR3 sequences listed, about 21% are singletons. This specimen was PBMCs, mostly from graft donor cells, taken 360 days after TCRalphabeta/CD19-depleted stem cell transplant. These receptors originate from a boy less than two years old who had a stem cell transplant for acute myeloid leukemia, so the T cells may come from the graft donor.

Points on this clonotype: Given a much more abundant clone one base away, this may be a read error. The CDR3 region has the DNA TGCAGTGCTGGAGTACAGGTCGTGCAGTTCTTC. Translated, it gives CSAGVQVVQFF. The V and J genes are TRBV20-1 and TRBJ2-1, with D perhaps TRBD1 (5 bases). Germline assignment: CDR1 DFQATT and CDR2 SNEGSKA (reference sequence). V lost 5 bases to trimming and J lost 12 bases, with 14 bases between them. CDR3 length: 11 residues.

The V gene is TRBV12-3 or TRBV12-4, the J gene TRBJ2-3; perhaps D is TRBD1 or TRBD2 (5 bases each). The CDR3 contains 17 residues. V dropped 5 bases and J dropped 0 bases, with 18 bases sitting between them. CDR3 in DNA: TGTGCCAGCAGTCCGAATGCTGGGGGTCTGAGCACAGATACGCAGTATTTT. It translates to CASSPNAGGLSTDTQYF.

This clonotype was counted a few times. Written as DNA, the CDR3 is TGTGCCAGCAGTGAATCTCCCCTCAATGAGCAGTTCTTC. Amino acid sequence: CASSESPLNEQFF. The chain uses TRBV25-1 and TRBJ2-1; D remains unclear. This CDR3 is 13 amino acids long. V was cut by 1 base and J by 6 bases, with 7 bases left in between. Germline V CDR1 and CDR2: MGHDK, SYGVNS.

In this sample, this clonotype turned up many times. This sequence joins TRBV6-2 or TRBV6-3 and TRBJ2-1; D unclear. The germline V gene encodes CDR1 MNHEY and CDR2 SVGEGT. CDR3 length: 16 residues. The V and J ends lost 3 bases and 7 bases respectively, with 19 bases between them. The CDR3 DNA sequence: TGTGCCAGCAGTTATTTCGGGTTAGATGCTATGAATGAGCAGTTCTTC. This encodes CASSYFGLDAMNEQFF.

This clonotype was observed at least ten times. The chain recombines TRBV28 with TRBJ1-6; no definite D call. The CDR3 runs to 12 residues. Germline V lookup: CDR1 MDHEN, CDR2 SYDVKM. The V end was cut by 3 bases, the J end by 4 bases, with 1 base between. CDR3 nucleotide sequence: TGTGCCAGCAGTTTTTATAATTCACCCCTCCACTTT. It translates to CASSFYNSPLHF. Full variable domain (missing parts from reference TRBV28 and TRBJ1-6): DVKVTQSSRYLVKRTGEKVFLECVQDMDHENMFWYRQDPGLGLRLIYFSYDVKMKEKGDIPEGYSVSREKKERFSLILESASTNQTSMYLCASSFYNSPLHFGNGTRLTVT.

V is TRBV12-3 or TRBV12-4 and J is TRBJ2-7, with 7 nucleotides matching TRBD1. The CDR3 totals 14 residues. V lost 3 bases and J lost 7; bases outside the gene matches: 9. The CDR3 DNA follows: TGTGCCAGCAGTTTCGGGACAGCTTTTAGTGAGCAGTACTTC. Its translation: CASSFGTAFSEQYF.

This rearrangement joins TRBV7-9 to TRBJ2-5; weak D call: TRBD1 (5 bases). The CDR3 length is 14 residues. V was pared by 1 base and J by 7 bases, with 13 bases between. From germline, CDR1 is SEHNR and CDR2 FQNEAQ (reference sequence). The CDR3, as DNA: TGTGCCAGCAGCTTAGATCAGGGCGAGCGGACCCAGTACTTC. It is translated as CASSLDQGERTQYF.

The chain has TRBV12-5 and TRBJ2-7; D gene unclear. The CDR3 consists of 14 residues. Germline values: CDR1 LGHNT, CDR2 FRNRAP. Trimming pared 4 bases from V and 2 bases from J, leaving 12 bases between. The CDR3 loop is CASGSRTEAYEQYV. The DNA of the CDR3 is TGTGCTAGTGGTTCCCGGACCGAAGCCTACGAGCAGTACGTC.

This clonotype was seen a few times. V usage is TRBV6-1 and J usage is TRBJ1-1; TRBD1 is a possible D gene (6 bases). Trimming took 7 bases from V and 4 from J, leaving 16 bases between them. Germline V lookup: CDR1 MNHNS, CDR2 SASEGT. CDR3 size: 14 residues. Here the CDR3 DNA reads TGTGCCAGCATGAGAGGGGGAACGGGCACTGAAGCTTTCTTT. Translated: CASMRGGTGTEAFF.

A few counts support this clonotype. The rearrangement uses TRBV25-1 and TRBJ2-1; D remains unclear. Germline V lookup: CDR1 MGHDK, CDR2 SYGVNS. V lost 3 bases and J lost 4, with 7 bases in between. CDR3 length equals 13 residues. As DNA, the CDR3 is TGTGCCAGCAGTGAGCAATCTTACAATGAGCAGTTCTTC. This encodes CASSEQSYNEQFF.

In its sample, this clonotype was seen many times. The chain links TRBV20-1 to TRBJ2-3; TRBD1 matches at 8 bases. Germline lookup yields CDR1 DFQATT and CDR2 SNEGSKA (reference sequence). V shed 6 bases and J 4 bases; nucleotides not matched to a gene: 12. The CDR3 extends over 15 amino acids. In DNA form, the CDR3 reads TGCAGTGCACCACCCGACAGGGGATGGGCAGATACGCAGTATTTT. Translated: CSAPPDRGWADTQYF.

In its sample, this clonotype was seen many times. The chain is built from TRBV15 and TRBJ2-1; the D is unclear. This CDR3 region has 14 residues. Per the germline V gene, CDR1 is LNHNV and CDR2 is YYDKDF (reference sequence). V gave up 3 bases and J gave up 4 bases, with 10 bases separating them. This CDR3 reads CATSSFQVYNEQFF. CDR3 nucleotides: TGTGCCACCAGCAGTTTTCAGGTTTACAATGAGCAGTTCTTC.

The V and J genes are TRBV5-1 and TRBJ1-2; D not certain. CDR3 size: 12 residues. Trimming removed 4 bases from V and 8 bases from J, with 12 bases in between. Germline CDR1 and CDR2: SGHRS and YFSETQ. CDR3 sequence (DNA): TGCGCCAGCAGCAGGAAGTCTAGGGGCTACACCTTC. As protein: CASSRKSRGYTF.

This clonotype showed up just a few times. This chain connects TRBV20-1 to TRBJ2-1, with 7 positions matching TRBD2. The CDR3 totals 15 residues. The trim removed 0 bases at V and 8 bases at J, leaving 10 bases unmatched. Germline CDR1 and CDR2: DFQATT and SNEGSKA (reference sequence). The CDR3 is CSARDSGRGGHEQFF. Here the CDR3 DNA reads TGCAGTGCTAGAGATTCGGGGAGGGGCGGGCATGAGCAGTTCTTC.

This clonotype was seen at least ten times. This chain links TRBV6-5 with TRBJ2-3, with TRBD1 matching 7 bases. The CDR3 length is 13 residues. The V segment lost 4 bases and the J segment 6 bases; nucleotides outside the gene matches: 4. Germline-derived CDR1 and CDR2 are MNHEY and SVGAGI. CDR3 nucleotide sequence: TGTGCCAGCAGTTCCATCAGGGGGGATACGCAGTATTTT. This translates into CASSSIRGDTQYF.

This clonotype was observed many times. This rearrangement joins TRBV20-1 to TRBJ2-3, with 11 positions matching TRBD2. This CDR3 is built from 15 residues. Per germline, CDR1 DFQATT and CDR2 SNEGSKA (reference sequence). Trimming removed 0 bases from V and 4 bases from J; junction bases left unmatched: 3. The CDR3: CSARDLAGGSDTQYF. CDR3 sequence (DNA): TGCAGTGCTAGAGACCTAGCGGGGGGATCAGATACGCAGTATTTT.

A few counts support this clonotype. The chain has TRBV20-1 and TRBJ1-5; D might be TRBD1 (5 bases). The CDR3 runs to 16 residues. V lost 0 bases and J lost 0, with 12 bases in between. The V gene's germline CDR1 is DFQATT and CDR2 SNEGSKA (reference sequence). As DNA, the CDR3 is TGCAGTGCTAGAGAGCCAGGGTTTTATAGCAATCAGCCCCAGCATTTT. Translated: CSAREPGFYSNQPQHF.

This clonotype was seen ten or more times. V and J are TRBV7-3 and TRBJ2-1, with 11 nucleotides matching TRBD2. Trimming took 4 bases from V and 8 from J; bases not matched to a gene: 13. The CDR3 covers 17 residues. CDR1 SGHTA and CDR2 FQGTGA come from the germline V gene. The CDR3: CASSSNSGGGGVYEQFF. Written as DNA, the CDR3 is TGTGCCAGCAGCTCCAATAGCGGGGGGGGCGGGGTCTATGAGCAGTTCTTC.

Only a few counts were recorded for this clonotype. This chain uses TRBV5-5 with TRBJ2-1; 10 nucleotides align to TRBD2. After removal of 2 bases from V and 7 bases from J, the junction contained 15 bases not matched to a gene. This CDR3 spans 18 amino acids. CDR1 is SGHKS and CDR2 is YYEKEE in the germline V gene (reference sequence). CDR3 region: CASSFLAGALPMGNEQFF. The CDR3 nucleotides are TGTGCCAGCAGCTTTCTAGCGGGGGCTCTCCCGATGGGGAATGAGCAGTTCTTC. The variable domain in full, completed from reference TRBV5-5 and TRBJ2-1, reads DAGVTQSPTHLIKTRGQQVTLRCSPISGHKSVSWYQQVLGQGPQFIFQYYEKEERGRGNFPDRFSARQFPNYSSELNVNALLLGDSALYLCASSFLAGALPMGNEQFFGPGTRLTVL.

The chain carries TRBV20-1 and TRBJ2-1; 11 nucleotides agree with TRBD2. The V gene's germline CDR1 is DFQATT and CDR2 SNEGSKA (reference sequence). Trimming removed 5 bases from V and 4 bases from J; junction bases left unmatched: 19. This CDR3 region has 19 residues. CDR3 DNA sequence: TGCAGTGCTCTTCCCAATGCAGATAGCGGGGGGGCCACTTACAATGAGCAGTTCTTC. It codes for CSALPNADSGGATYNEQFF.

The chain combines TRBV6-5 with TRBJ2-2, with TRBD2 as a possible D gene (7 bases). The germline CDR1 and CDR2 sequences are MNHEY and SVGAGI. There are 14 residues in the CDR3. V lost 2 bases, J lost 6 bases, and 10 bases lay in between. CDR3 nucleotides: TGTGCCAGCAGTTACAGGGGGGGTCCCGGGGAGCTGTTTTTT. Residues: CASSYRGGPGELFF.

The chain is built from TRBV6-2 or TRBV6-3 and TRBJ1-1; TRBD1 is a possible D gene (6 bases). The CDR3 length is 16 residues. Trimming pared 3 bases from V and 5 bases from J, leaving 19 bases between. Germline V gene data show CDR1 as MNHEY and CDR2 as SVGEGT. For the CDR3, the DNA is TGTGCCAGCAGTTATTTCCTCGGAGGGGGGTATACTGAAGCTTTCTTT. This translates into CASSYFLGGGYTEAFF.

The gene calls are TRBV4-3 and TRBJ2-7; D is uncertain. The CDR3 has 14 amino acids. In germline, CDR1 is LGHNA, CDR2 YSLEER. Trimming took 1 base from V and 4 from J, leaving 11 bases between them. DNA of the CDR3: TGCGCCAGCAGCCAAGGCTCGGTGGGATACGAGCAGTACTTC. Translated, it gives CASSQGSVGYEQYF.

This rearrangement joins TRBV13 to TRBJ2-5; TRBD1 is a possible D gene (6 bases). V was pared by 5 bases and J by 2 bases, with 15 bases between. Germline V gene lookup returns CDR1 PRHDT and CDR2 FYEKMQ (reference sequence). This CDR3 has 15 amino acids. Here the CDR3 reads CASSPGWTVQETQYF. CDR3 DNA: TGTGCCAGCAGCCCTGGCTGGACAGTACAAGAGACCCAGTACTTC.

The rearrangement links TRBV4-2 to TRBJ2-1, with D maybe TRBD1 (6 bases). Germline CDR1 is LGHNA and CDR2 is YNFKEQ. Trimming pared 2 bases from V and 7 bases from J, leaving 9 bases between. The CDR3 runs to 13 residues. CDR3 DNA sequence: TGTGCCAGCAGCCAAAAAACAGGGAATGAGCAGTTCTTC. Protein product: CASSQKTGNEQFF.

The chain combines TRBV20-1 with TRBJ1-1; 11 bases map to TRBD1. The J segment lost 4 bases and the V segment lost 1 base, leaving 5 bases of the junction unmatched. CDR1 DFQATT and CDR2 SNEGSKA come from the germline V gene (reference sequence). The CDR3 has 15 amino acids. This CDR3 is CSARGIGTGGTEAFF. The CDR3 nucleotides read TGCAGTGCTAGAGGCATAGGGACAGGGGGCACTGAAGCTTTCTTT.